This TCR beta chain was found in a study of human T cells and chemical hapten exposure. Study-wide context: Patch tests applied 0.01% DPC to the upper back, read at 6 days.

Regarding time point: patch test 1, 2 weeks after DPC sensitization. Treatment meaning: therapeutic diphenylcyclopropenone sensitization with weekly scalp DPC. Via MiXCR, TCRdb re-called the RACE reads, giving one row per CDR3 protein. The top ten clones hold 4% to 5.5% of a sample with approximately 49,000 distinct CDR3 sequences, roughly 9.5% of them seen once. The V gene lost 6 bases and the J gene lost 2 bases, with 16 bases spanning the gap. CDR3 length: 15 amino acids. Looked up from germline, CDR1 is SGHDN and CDR2 is FVKESK. Findings and caveats of the study: Relative to control repertoires, expanded TCRs gave rise to significantly more large CDR3 similarity clusters.

At least ten counts were recorded for this clonotype. What it binds is unknown. The chain joins TRBV14 to TRBJ2-5; D not resolved. Source: whole blood, taken in connection with sensitization to the hapten diphenylcyclopropenone (DPC). This receptor was taken from a woman between 50 and 59 years old with alopecia areata. Some clones in this sample may be carry-over from other donors' samples. The CDR3 DNA follows: TGTGCCAGCAGAAAAGGGCAGTCCTGGCAAGAGACCCAGTACTTC. Protein product: CASRKGQSWQETQYF.